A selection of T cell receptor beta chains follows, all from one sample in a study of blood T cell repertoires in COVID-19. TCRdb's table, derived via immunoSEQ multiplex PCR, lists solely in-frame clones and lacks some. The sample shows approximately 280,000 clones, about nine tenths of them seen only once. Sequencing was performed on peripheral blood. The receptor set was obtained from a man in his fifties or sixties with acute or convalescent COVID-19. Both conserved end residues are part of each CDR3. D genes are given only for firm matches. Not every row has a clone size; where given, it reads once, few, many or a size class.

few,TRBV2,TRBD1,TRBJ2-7,CAGGQDSYEQYF,TGTGCCGGGGGACAGGACTCCTACGAGCAGTACTTC
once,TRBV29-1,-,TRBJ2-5,CSAARAGGETQYF,TGCAGCGCAGCTCGGGCTGGAGGGGAGACCCAGTACTTC
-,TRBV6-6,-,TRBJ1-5,CASSYLQGNQPQHF,TGTGCCAGCAGTTACCTCCAGGGTAATCAGCCCCAGCATTTT
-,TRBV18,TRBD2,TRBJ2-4,CASSPRGGRTKNIQYF,TGTGCCAGCTCACCCCGGGGGGGAAGAACCAAAAACATTCAGTACTTC
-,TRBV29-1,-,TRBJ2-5,CSVELRLQETQYF,TGCAGCGTTGAATTGAGGCTACAAGAGACCCAGTACTTC
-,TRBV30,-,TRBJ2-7,CAWGPGDYEQYF,TGTGCCTGGGGGCCCGGGGACTACGAGCAGTACTTC
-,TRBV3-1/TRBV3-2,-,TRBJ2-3,CASSPAGARATQYF,TGTGCCAGCAGCCCGGCGGGGGCCAGGGCTACGCAGTATTTT
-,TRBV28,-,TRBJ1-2,CASSRTQGGGYTF,TGTGCCAGCAGCCGCACCCAAGGGGGTGGCTACACCTTC
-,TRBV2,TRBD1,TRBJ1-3,CASSEGDVGTGFGNTIYF,TGTGCCAGCAGTGAAGGGGATGTAGGGACAGGGTTTGGAAACACCATATATTTT
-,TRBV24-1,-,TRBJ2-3,CATSDPRENTQYF,TGTGCCACCAGTGATCCCCGGGAAAATACGCAGTATTTT
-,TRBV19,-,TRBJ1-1,CASSGASGGPAGAFF,TGTGCCAGTAGTGGCGCTAGTGGGGGCCCCGCCGGAGCTTTCTTT
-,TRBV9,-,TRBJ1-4,CASSVAGASEKLFF,TGTGCCAGCAGCGTTGCTGGGGCTAGTGAAAAACTGTTTTTT
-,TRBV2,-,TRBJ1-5,CASSPTGREQPQHF,TGTGCCAGCAGTCCTACAGGGCGGGAGCAGCCCCAGCATTTT
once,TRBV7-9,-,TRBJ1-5,CASSSNRDQPQHF,TGTGCCAGCAGCTCCAACAGGGATCAGCCCCAGCATTTT
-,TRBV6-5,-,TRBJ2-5,CASSHRDKIQETQYF,TGTGCCAGCAGTCACCGGGACAAGATCCAAGAGACCCAGTACTTC
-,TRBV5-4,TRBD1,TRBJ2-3,CASRRTGGTDTQYF,TGTGCCAGCCGTCGGACAGGGGGCACAGATACGCAGTATTTT
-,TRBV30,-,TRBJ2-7,CAWSTRALYEQYF,TGTGCCTGGAGTACCCGAGCTCTCTACGAGCAGTACTTC
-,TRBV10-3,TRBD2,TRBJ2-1,CAISFSGGARLDEQFF,TGTGCCATCAGCTTTAGCGGGGGGGCCAGGCTCGATGAGCAGTTCTTC
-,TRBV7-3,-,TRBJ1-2,CASSQNPTGTYGYTF,TGTGCCAGCAGCCAAAACCCCACAGGTACCTATGGCTACACCTTC
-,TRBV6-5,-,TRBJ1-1,CASNPPVFFTEAFF,TGTGCCAGCAACCCGCCGGTATTCTTCACTGAAGCTTTCTTT
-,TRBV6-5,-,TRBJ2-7,CASSNRHEQYF,TGTGCCAGCAGCAACAGACACGAGCAGTACTTC
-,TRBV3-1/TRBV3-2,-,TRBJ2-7,CASSHPRSSYEQYF,TGTGCCAGCAGCCACCCCAGAAGCTCCTACGAGCAGTACTTC
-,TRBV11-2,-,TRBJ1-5,CASSLETGTRHDQPQHF,TGTGCCAGCAGCTTAGAGACCGGGACACGACATGATCAGCCCCAGCATTTT
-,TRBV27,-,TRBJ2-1,CASSLRHYNEQFF,TGTGCCAGCAGTTTAAGACACTACAATGAGCAGTTCTTC
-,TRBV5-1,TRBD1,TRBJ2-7,CASSTGQPNYEQYF,TGCGCCAGCAGTACGGGACAGCCCAACTACGAGCAGTACTTC
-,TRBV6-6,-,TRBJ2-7,CASSSRGSYEQYF,TGTGCCAGCAGTTCCCGGGGAAGCTACGAGCAGTACTTC
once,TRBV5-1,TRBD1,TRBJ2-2,CASCPGQGATGELFF,TGCGCCAGCTGTCCGGGACAGGGGGCAACCGGGGAGCTGTTTTTT
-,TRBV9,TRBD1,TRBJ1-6,CASNEGQLSSYNSPLHF,TGTGCCAGCAACGAGGGACAGTTGAGCTCCTATAATTCACCCCTCCACTTT
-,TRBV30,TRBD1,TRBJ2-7,CAWSDRGYEQYF,TGTGCCTGGAGTGACAGGGGCTACGAGCAGTACTTC
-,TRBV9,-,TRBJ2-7,CASSVSPQSSYEQYF,TGTGCCAGCAGCGTTTCCCCACAGAGCTCCTACGAGCAGTACTTC
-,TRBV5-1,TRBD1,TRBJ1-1,CASSDDRGRNTEAFF,TGCGCCAGCAGTGATGACAGGGGTCGCAACACTGAAGCTTTCTTT
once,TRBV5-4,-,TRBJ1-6,CASSLVGGGNYNSPLHF,TGTGCCAGCAGCTTGGTTGGGGGCGGAAACTATAATTCACCCCTCCACTTT
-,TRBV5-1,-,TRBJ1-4,CASSPGGANEKLFF,TGCGCCAGCAGCCCCGGCGGAGCTAATGAAAAACTGTTTTTT
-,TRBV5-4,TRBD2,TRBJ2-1,CASSSSGGYSEQFF,TGTGCCAGCAGCTCCAGCGGGGGGTACTCTGAGCAGTTCTTC
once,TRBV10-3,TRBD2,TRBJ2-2,CAISEWGGNTGELFF,TGTGCCATCAGTGAGTGGGGGGGGAACACCGGGGAGCTGTTTTTT
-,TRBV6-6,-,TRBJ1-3,CASTFQGSGNTIYF,TGTGCCAGCACTTTCCAGGGTAGCGGAAACACCATATATTTT
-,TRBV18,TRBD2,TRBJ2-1,CASSPGGEEHEQFF,TGTGCCAGCTCACCGGGAGGGGAAGAGCATGAGCAGTTCTTC
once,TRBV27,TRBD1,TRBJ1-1,CASRGSTGYGTEAFF,TGTGCCAGCAGGGGTTCGACAGGGTACGGAACTGAAGCTTTCTTT
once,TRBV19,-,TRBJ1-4,CASSSRWSSNEKLFF,TGTGCCAGTAGTTCCCGGTGGTCTTCGAATGAAAAACTGTTTTTT
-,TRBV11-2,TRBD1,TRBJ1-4,CASSSRGRTNEKLFF,TGTGCCAGCAGCTCAAGGGGGCGGACTAATGAAAAACTGTTTTTT
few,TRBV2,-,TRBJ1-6,CASRPTGSSYNSPLHF,TGTGCCAGCAGACCTACAGGGAGCTCCTATAATTCACCCCTCCACTTT
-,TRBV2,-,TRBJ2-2,CASIVQAAGTGELFF,TGTGCCAGCATAGTACAGGCCGCGGGGACCGGGGAGCTGTTTTTT
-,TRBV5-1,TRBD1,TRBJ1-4,CASSSQGRGTGTNEKLFF,TGCGCCAGCAGCTCACAGGGGCGAGGCACAGGAACTAATGAAAAACTGTTTTTT
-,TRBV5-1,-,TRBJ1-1,CASTSGGADKATEAFF,TGCGCCAGCACTTCCGGGGGGGCGGATAAGGCCACTGAAGCTTTCTTT
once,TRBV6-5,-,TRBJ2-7,CASKRDMNYEQYF,TGTGCCAGCAAGAGAGACATGAACTACGAGCAGTACTTC
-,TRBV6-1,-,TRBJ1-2,CASSENRAGYGYTF,TGTGCCAGCAGTGAGAACCGGGCGGGGTATGGCTACACCTTC
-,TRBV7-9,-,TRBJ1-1,CASNLGGAAEAFF,TGTGCCAGCAACTTGGGAGGGGCGGCTGAAGCTTTCTTT
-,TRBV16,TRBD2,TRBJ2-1,CASREPGTSPPEQFF,TGTGCCAGCCGCGAGCCCGGGACTAGCCCTCCCGAGCAGTTCTTC
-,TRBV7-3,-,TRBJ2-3,CASGGPRDTQYF,TGTGCCAGCGGGGGCCCCCGAGATACGCAGTATTTT
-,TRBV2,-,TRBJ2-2,CASSPGPLGTTGELFF,TGTGCCAGCAGTCCCGGGCCCCTTGGGACAACCGGGGAGCTGTTTTTT
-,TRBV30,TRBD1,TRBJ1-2,CAWPGQGTDGYTF,TGTGCCTGGCCGGGACAGGGGACCGATGGCTACACCTTC
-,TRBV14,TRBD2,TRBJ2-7,CASSQGALRGGTYEQYF,TGTGCCAGCAGCCAAGGAGCTTTGCGCGGGGGTACCTACGAGCAGTACTTC
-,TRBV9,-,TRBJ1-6,CASSGNSNSPLHF,TGTGCCAGCAGCGGAAACAGCAATTCACCCCTCCACTTT
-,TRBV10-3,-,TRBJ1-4,CAISEGSKAGEKLFF,TGTGCCATCAGTGAGGGATCGAAAGCGGGGGAAAAACTGTTTTTT
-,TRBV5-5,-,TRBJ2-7,CASSLAGSYEQYF,TGTGCCAGCAGCTTGGCCGGGTCCTACGAGCAGTACTTC
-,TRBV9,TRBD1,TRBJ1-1,CASSVSGAGGLGTEAFF,TGTGCCAGCAGCGTAAGCGGGGCAGGGGGCTTAGGCACTGAAGCTTTCTTT
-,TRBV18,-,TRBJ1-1,CASSLGHLNTEAFF,TGTGCCAGCTCACTGGGACACCTCAACACTGAAGCTTTCTTT
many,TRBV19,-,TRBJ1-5,CASSIRGQVNQPQHF,TGTGCCAGTAGTATTAGAGGACAAGTCAATCAGCCCCAGCATTTT
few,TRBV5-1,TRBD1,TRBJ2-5,CASSSLQGVGETQYF,TGCGCCAGCAGCTCCTTACAGGGGGTCGGGGAGACCCAGTACTTC
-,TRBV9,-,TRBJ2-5,CASSPQVLYQETQYF,TGTGCCAGCAGCCCACAGGTTCTGTACCAAGAGACCCAGTACTTC